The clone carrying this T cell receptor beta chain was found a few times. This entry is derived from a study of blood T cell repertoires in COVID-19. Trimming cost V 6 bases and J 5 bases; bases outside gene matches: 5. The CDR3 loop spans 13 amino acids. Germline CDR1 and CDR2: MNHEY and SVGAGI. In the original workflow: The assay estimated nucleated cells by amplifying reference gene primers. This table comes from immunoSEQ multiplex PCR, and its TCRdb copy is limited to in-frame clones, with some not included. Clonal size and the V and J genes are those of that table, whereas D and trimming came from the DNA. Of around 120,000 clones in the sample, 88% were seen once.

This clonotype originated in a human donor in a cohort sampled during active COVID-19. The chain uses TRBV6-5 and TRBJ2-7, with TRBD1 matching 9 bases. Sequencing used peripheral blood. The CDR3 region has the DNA TGTGCCAGCAGAGGGGACAGGGTTGACGAGCAGTACTTC. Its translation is CASRGDRVDEQYF.